The sequence of this T cell receptor (beta chain) was determined in a study of blood T cell repertoires in COVID-19. About the research overall: Sites across the United States, Italy and Spain contributed samples from acute and convalescent COVID-19.

In the source study's methods: The assay estimated nucleated cells by amplifying reference gene primers. Measured with immunoSEQ multiplex PCR; TCRdb has only the in-frame clones, and not every one. V and J calls and clone size are as listed in that table; D and trimming were resolved from the DNA. The data show 70,000 to 80,000 clones, 82% seen once. Per germline, CDR1 SEHNR and CDR2 FQNEAQ (reference sequence). Trimming removed 4 bases from V and 1 base from J, with 7 bases in between. The CDR3 contains 13 residues. The receptor's source is a woman older than 75 with acute or convalescent COVID-19. Material: peripheral blood. The V call is TRBV7-9, the J call TRBJ2-5; the D gene is possibly TRBD2 (5 bases). The CDR3 sequence is CASSWSGQETQYF. In DNA, the CDR3 is TGTGCCAGCAGCTGGAGCGGCCAAGAGACCCAGTACTTC.